This T cell receptor (beta chain) derives from a study of blood T cell repertoires in COVID-19. Across the whole study: Sample material is recorded as cDNA or gDNA derived from T cells, B-cell-depleted T cells, or PBMCs.

Produced via immunoSEQ multiplex PCR; TCRdb's table is partial and in-frame only. Of fewer than 200,000 clones listed, 70% to 90% are singletons. Germline CDR1 and CDR2: PRHDT and FYEKMQ (reference sequence). The CDR3 is 14 residues long. Losses at the gene ends were 5 bases for V and 8 bases for J; bases not matched to a gene: 5. Across about 22 US areas, participants ranged in age from roughly 18 to 95 years. Recovered Cohort 3 donors showed two negative PCRs, clearance, or symptom resolution. Sample: PBMCs or T cells enriched from blood (not recorded which). The chain recombines TRBV13 with TRBJ2-1, with 11 nucleotides matching TRBD1. The clonotype was recovered from a woman between 45 and 65 years old who had recovered from COVID-19. The CDR3 region is CASSAGTGGHEQFF. The CDR3 DNA reads as TGTGCCAGCAGCGCCGGGACAGGGGGGCATGAGCAGTTCTTC.